This is a list of T cell receptor beta chains from one sample in a study of shared clonotypes between healthy human individuals. Clones were sequenced by immunoSEQ multiplex PCR, and TCRdb holds only the in-frame ones, with some missing. The table includes 2,500,000 or so clones, around 94% detected once. The material sequenced was naive CD4+ T cells sorted from blood. Receptors originate from a man aged 18 to 35 in good health. CDR3s include the opening cysteine and the closing phenylalanine or tryptophan. Each record gives: V gene, clone size, D gene, J gene, CDR3 DNA, CDR3 protein. A D gene is named only where the DNA matches it firmly. Not every row has a clone size; where given, it reads once, few, many or a size class.

TRBV5-4	few	TRBD1	TRBJ2-7	TGTGCCAGCAGCTCCGGGACAGCAAACGAGCAGTACTTC	CASSSGTANEQYF
TRBV6-1	NA	TRBD2	TRBJ2-1	TGTGCCAGCAGCGTAGCGGGAGGGAATGAGCAGTTCTTC	CASSVAGGNEQFF
TRBV6-5	once	NA	TRBJ2-1	TGTGCCAGCGTAACGGGGGATGAGCAGTTCTTC	CASVTGDEQFF
TRBV5-1	NA	NA	TRBJ1-5	TGCGCCAGCAGCTTGGACCCCTCCGCACAGCCCCAGCATTTT	CASSLDPSAQPQHF
TRBV7-9	once	TRBD2	TRBJ2-5	TGTGCCAGCAGCCTATCTGGCGGGGGGGGACAAGAGACCCAGTACTTC	CASSLSGGGGQETQYF
TRBV7-2	NA	TRBD2	TRBJ2-1	TGTGCCAGCAGCTTAGTTGGCCTAGCGGCCGACAATGAGCAGTTCTTC	CASSLVGLAADNEQFF
TRBV5-1	NA	TRBD2	TRBJ2-1	TGCGCCAGCAGCCCATCCACCTCGGGGGGGAAGGGTGGCAATGAGCAGTTCTTC	CASSPSTSGGKGGNEQFF
TRBV6-5	once	NA	TRBJ1-1	TGTGCCAGCAGTTACTCTTGGGCCCGACCGGAAGCTTTCTTT	CASSYSWARPEAFF
TRBV7-9	once	TRBD1	TRBJ2-5	TGTGCCAGCAGCTTAGTGGGGACAGGGGGCGCGACCCAGTACTTC	CASSLVGTGGATQYF
TRBV20-1	NA	NA	TRBJ1-1	TGCAGTGCTAATCAGGCGGGTGAAGCTTTCTTT	CSANQAGEAFF
TRBV18	NA	NA	TRBJ2-3	TGTGCCAGCTCACCACCTAACCTTTCGGAAGATACGCAGTATTTT	CASSPPNLSEDTQYF
TRBV7-2	NA	TRBD2	TRBJ2-3	TGTGCCAGCAGCCACCTTAGCGGGGACGCAGATACGCAGTATTTT	CASSHLSGDADTQYF
TRBV28	once	NA	TRBJ2-3	TGTGCCAGCAGTCCCTCTCTGGCCATTCCACAAGCTAGCACAGATACGCAGTATTTT	CASSPSLAIPQASTDTQYF
TRBV19	NA	NA	TRBJ1-2	TGTGCCAGTAGTATCACGGCGATCTATGGCTACACCTTC	CASSITAIYGYTF
TRBV19	NA	NA	TRBJ2-7	TGTGCCAGTAGTGCGGGACAGAGATACGAGCAGTACTTC	CASSAGQRYEQYF
TRBV5-5	once	TRBD1	TRBJ2-2	TGTGCCAGCAGCGGACAGGGGTTAGACACCGGGGAGCTGTTTTTT	CASSGQGLDTGELFF
TRBV19	NA	NA	TRBJ2-2	TGTGCCAGTAGTATACAAATATCAGGGGCGAACACCGGGGAGCTGTTTTTT	CASSIQISGANTGELFF
TRBV6-5	NA	TRBD1	TRBJ1-3	TGTGCCAGCAGACCCGGGACAGTCGGAAACACCATATATTTT	CASRPGTVGNTIYF
TRBV28	NA	NA	TRBJ2-1	TGTGCCAGCAGTTTATTGGGTGGGCAGGCCTACAATGAGCAGTTCTTC	CASSLLGGQAYNEQFF
TRBV5-1	NA	NA	TRBJ1-1	TGCGCCAGCAGCTTGGTCCAGGGGACTTCACTTTTAACTGAAGCTTTCTTT	CASSLVQGTSLLTEAFF
TRBV7-9	NA	NA	TRBJ1-1	TGTGCCAGCAGCTTAGTGGGTTCTGGCACTGAAGCTTTCTTT	CASSLVGSGTEAFF
TRBV18	NA	NA	TRBJ1-2	TGTGCCAGCTCACCAAGGGGGTCCGATGGCTACACCTTC	CASSPRGSDGYTF
TRBV27	few	NA	TRBJ1-6	TGTGCCAGCAGTTTAGAACAGGGCGTTAAGAATTCACCCCTCCACTTT	CASSLEQGVKNSPLHF
TRBV5-1	NA	NA	TRBJ2-2	TGCGCCAGCAGCTTGCGGAGAAACACCGGGGAGCTGTTTTTT	CASSLRRNTGELFF
TRBV6-5	NA	NA	TRBJ1-1	TGTGCCAGCAGTTACTCCGTGGGAAACACTGAAGCTTTCTTT	CASSYSVGNTEAFF
TRBV11-2	NA	TRBD1	TRBJ1-4	TGTGCCAGCAGCAGACAGGGGTCGGGAGAAAAACTGTTTTTT	CASSRQGSGEKLFF
TRBV2	NA	NA	TRBJ2-5	TGTGCCAGCAGTGGCGGGACCTACCAAGAGACCCAGTACTTC	CASSGGTYQETQYF
TRBV5-1	NA	NA	TRBJ2-7	TGCGCCAGCAGCGTTCTGGGCTACGAGCAGTACTTC	CASSVLGYEQYF
TRBV5-6	once	NA	TRBJ1-5	TGTGCCAGCAGCTTGGGGGGTTATAGCAATCAGCCCCAGCATTTT	CASSLGGYSNQPQHF
TRBV7-2	NA	NA	TRBJ2-1	TGTGCCAGCAGCTTAGGGCTAGCGCGGTACAATGAGCAGTTCTTC	CASSLGLARYNEQFF
TRBV7-2	NA	TRBD2	TRBJ2-7	TGTGCCAGCAGCCCCTCTAGCGGTCTACCCTACGAGCAGTACTTC	CASSPSSGLPYEQYF
TRBV5-6	NA	TRBD2	TRBJ2-7	TGTGCCAGCAGCTCCCTCCTAGCGGGGGTGAGCGAGCAGTACTTC	CASSSLLAGVSEQYF
TRBV18	NA	TRBD2	TRBJ2-3	TGTGCCAGCTCTAGCGGGAGCGCAGATACGCAGTATTTT	CASSSGSADTQYF
TRBV5-4	NA	TRBD2	TRBJ2-1	TGTGCCAGCAGCTCGCAGCGGGAGAGAATTAATGAGCAGTTCTTC	CASSSQRERINEQFF
TRBV30	NA	NA	TRBJ1-1	TGTGCCTGGAGTGTACAAGTTGAAGCTTTCTTT	CAWSVQVEAFF
TRBV2	NA	TRBD2	TRBJ2-5	TGTGCCAGCAGTCAGACGGGTGTGGGCGGGAGGGAGACCCAGTACTTC	CASSQTGVGGRETQYF
TRBV2	NA	TRBD2	TRBJ2-4	TGTGCCAGCAGGACCTCGAAGACTAGCGGGGTCTTGGGCATTCAGTACTTC	CASRTSKTSGVLGIQYF
TRBV30	NA	NA	TRBJ2-2	TGTGCCTGGAGTGGCAGGGGTGCCGGGGAGCTGTTTTTT	CAWSGRGAGELFF
TRBV30	NA	NA	TRBJ1-2	TGTGCCTGGAGTCCACGTCTGGGTATAAGGTGGGATGGCTACACCTTC	CAWSPRLGIRWDGYTF
TRBV10-3	NA	NA	TRBJ2-1	TGTGCCATCAGTGATCTTGGGACCTTCTCCTACAATGAGCAGTTCTTC	CAISDLGTFSYNEQFF
TRBV5-5	NA	TRBD1	TRBJ2-5	TGTGCCAGCAGCTTAAAGAGGACAGGGGGTCTTGTCGAGACCCAGTACTTC	CASSLKRTGGLVETQYF
TRBV7-8	NA	NA	TRBJ1-5	TGTGCCAGCAGCTTTCTGGACGGGAGGGGCAATCAGCCCCAGCATTTT	CASSFLDGRGNQPQHF
TRBV5-1	once	TRBD2	TRBJ2-5	TGCGCCAGCAGCTTTAGCGGGGGGGTGCAAGAGACCCAGTACTTC	CASSFSGGVQETQYF
TRBV19	NA	TRBD1	TRBJ2-4	TGTGCCACCTTGGACAGGGGAGCCAAAAACATTCAGTACTTC	CATLDRGAKNIQYF
TRBV5-1	once	TRBD2	TRBJ2-5	TGCGCCAGCAGCTTCAATAACAAACTAGGGCGGGGGGAGACCCAGTACTTC	CASSFNNKLGRGETQYF
TRBV4-2	NA	NA	TRBJ2-2	TGTGCCAGCAGCCAAGTCGCGAGCGTCACCGGGGAGCTGTTTTTT	CASSQVASVTGELFF
TRBV5-5	few	NA	TRBJ1-1	TGTGCCAGCAGCTTGGGGCCGAACACTGAAGCTTTCTTT	CASSLGPNTEAFF
TRBV6-4	once	TRBD1	TRBJ1-5	TGTGCCAGCAGTGAATGGGACAGCCTCACTCAGCCCCAGCATTTT	CASSEWDSLTQPQHF
TRBV7-2	NA	NA	TRBJ1-2	TGTGCCAGCAGCCCGATGACAGTATCCTATGGCTACACCTTC	CASSPMTVSYGYTF
TRBV10-3	NA	NA	TRBJ1-2	TGTGCCATCACCATTTCGGGGTATGGCTACACCTTC	CAITISGYGYTF
TRBV5-1	NA	NA	TRBJ2-5	TGCGCCAGCAGCTTGGTGCAGGGCCAAGAGACCCAGTACTTC	CASSLVQGQETQYF
TRBV18	NA	TRBD2	TRBJ2-7	TGTGCCAGCTCACGGGGACTAGATATCTACGAGCAGTACTTC	CASSRGLDIYEQYF